Below are 10 T cell receptor beta chains sequenced from a single sample in a study of blood T cell repertoires in COVID-19. The method was immunoSEQ multiplex PCR; TCRdb's version includes in-frame clones alone and lacks a portion of them. Of about 230,000 clones in the sample, about 83% were seen once. The sequenced sample was peripheral blood. The receptor source for this set is a man at least 80 years old with acute or convalescent COVID-19.

This chain joins TRBV9 and TRBJ2-5; maybe TRBD2 (6 bases). The CDR3 is made up of 17 amino acids. Between the trimmed V and J ends, which lost 2 bases and 4 bases, there was a span of 21 bases. Germline CDR1 SGDLS, CDR2 YYNGEE. The CDR3 protein is CASSVLAGMDAAETQYF. The CDR3 DNA reads TGTGCCAGCAGCGTTTTGGCGGGGATGGATGCGGCAGAGACCCAGTACTTC.

This chain joins TRBV5-8 and TRBJ2-7; D perhaps matches TRBD2 (5 bases). V lost 0 bases and J lost 1, with 11 bases in between. The germline V gene encodes CDR1 SGHTS and CDR2 YDEGEE. The CDR3 is 15 residues long. The CDR3 nucleotides are TGTGCCAGCAGCTTGGGGTCCGGGATTTCCTACGAGCAGTACTTC. Translation gives CASSLGSGISYEQYF.

The chain is built from TRBV2 and TRBJ2-1; TRBD2 matches 11 bases. The CDR3 extends over 15 amino acids. The junction had 17 bases not matched to a gene; V was cut back by 8 bases and J by 14 bases. In germline, CDR1 is SNHLY, CDR2 FYNNEI. The CDR3 bases are TGTGCCAGCGCAGAAGAGGCGGGACGGGGACTAGCGGAGTTCTTC. It codes for CASAEEAGRGLAEFF.

V usage is TRBV6-5 and J usage is TRBJ1-6; D unresolved. CDR1 and CDR2 from the germline V gene are MNHEY and SVGAGI. Deletions cut 2 bases from V and 9 bases from J, with 5 bases between. The CDR3 consists of 12 residues. The CDR3 DNA reads TGTGCCAGCAGTTACCCCGGTTCACCCCTCCACTTT. Amino acids: CASSYPGSPLHF.

CDR3 region: CASSFMTSGGPSTDTQYF. The CDR3 DNA sequence: TGCGCCAGCAGCTTTATGACTAGCGGGGGGCCGAGCACAGATACGCAGTATTTT. The chain carries TRBV5-1 and TRBJ2-3; 13 nucleotides align to TRBD2. Germline assignment: CDR1 SGHRS and CDR2 YFSETQ. The CDR3 has 18 amino acids. The V segment lost 2 bases and the J segment 0 bases; nucleotides outside the gene matches: 6.

This clone was seen a few times. This rearrangement joins TRBV5-5 to TRBJ1-1; D uncertain. This CDR3 comprises 14 residues. The germline CDR1 and CDR2 sequences are SGHKS and YYEKEE (reference sequence). V lost 4 bases and J lost 1, with 11 bases in between. The CDR3 DNA follows: TGTGCCAGCAGCACCCCCGGCGGGAACACTGAAGCTTTCTTT. Its translation is CASSTPGGNTEAFF.

A single count supports this clone. The chain is built from TRBV19 and TRBJ1-6, with TRBD1 matching 7 bases. The CDR3 totals 13 residues. Germline trimming cut 8 bases from V and 7 bases from J; bases unmatched to any gene: 5. Per the germline V gene, CDR1 is LNHDA and CDR2 is SQIVND (reference sequence). The CDR3 sequence: CASGQDGNSPLHF. The DNA for the CDR3 is TGTGCCAGTGGACAGGATGGCAATTCACCCCTCCACTTT.

This chain connects TRBV24-1 to TRBJ1-1; 9 bases are shared with TRBD1. V shed 2 bases, J shed 3 bases, and the junction held 3 bases outside the gene matches. Per the germline V gene, CDR1 is KGHDR and CDR2 is SFDVKD. This CDR3 region has 15 residues. For the CDR3, the DNA is TGTGCCACCAGTGATTCGACAGGGGGTGACACTGAAGCTTTCTTT. This gives the protein CATSDSTGGDTEAFF.

The J gene is TRBJ2-5, the V gene TRBV6-5; unclear D gene. V lost 6 bases and J lost 4, with 3 bases in between. Germline V gene lookup returns CDR1 MNHEY and CDR2 SVGAGI. This CDR3 has 10 residues. CDR3 in DNA: TGTGCCAGCAGCGGAGAGACCCAGTACTTC. This encodes CASSGETQYF.

The chain has TRBV21-1 and TRBJ2-7; the table's D call, TRBD1, was not checked against the DNA. TRBV21-1 is a documented pseudogene. The CDR3 runs 16 residues. The CDR3 sequence is CASSKAGTASSYEQYF. The CDR3 coding sequence is TGTGCCAGCAGCAAAGCGGGTACAGCTTCTTCCTACGAGCAGTACTTC.